This TCR beta chain originates from a study of regulatory T cells in long-lasting Graves disease. For the study at large: Less than 3 months of antithyroid drugs had been taken by newly diagnosed Graves' patients.

As for time point: newly diagnosed GD, antithyroid drugs for less than 3 months. The TCR library was made from RNA extracted from PBMCs. Investigators prepared the TCR beta libraries by applying iRepertoire HTBI primers and Arm-PCR of CDR3 regions. TCRdb processed the multiplex PCR reads anew with MiXCR; each CDR3 protein has one entry. The table shows 500,000 or so distinct CDR3 sequences, with approximately 14% occurring only once. This clonotype was counted only a few times. A further study also used this sample, focusing on T cells in Graves' hyperthyroidism and ophthalmopathy. This second report adds: The diagnoses drew upon clinical symptoms, serum thyroxine and TRAb, thyroid ultrasound and orbital computed tomography. RT-PCR in the first round (using the HTBI primer set) targeted the TCR CDR3.

The sample here was peripheral blood mononuclear cells (PBMCs), taken at new diagnosis, from a patient treated with antithyroid drugs. This sequence was found in a woman aged 45-65 years with Graves disease.

The CDR3 here is CASSLESENSPLHF. CDR3 sequence (DNA): TGTGCCAGCAGCTTAGAGTCGGAGAATTCACCCCTCCACTTT. J is TRBJ1-6 and V is TRBV7-3; D unresolved. This CDR3 is 14 amino acids long. Per germline, CDR1 SGHTA and CDR2 FQGTGA. Trimming cost V 2 bases and J 7 bases, with 9 bases left between them.